A single sample is the source of the 15 T cell receptor beta chains below, sequenced in a study. MiXCR, run by TCRdb on the RT-PCR reads, gives a single entry per CDR3 protein. The sample includes about 680,000 distinct CDR3 sequences, 12% to 15% of them seen just once. Sequencing was carried out using memory CD4+ T cells from blood. The source is a female donor in good health, serving as a healthy control.

This chain uses TRBV20-1 with TRBJ2-7, with D possibly being TRBD2 (6 bases). V gave up 0 bases and J gave up 5 bases, with 20 bases separating them. The length of the CDR3 is 16 residues. CDR1 DFQATT and CDR2 SNEGSKA come from the germline V gene (reference sequence). The CDR3 DNA reads as TGCAGTGCTAGAGATTACCGGGACTCCGGTACGGACGAGCAGTACTTC. Its translation: CSARDYRDSGTDEQYF.

The V gene is TRBV20-1, the J gene TRBJ1-4; D not resolved. The V end lost 1 base, the J end lost 8 bases, and 23 bases lay between the germline ends. Germline CDR1 reads DFQATT; CDR2 reads SNEGSKA (reference sequence). This CDR3 has 17 residues. The CDR3 sequence: CSARAGTFQAQSEKLFF. CDR3 DNA: TGCAGTGCTAGAGCTGGTACCTTTCAAGCGCAGAGCGAAAAACTGTTTTTT.

In its sample, this clonotype was seen a few times. The rearrangement links TRBV4-3 to TRBJ1-4; D call uncertain. V was cut by 3 bases and J by 5 bases, with 16 bases left in between. The germline V gene encodes CDR1 LGHNA and CDR2 YSLEER. The CDR3 extends over 16 amino acids. DNA for the CDR3: TGCGCCAGCAGCCAGGCCATTGGGCCGATCAATGAAAAACTGTTTTTT. This sequence encodes CASSQAIGPINEKLFF.

This clonotype came up a few times. The gene calls are TRBV3-1 and TRBJ1-6, with D uncertain. The CDR3 sequence is 16 residues long. V was trimmed by 5 bases and J by 5 bases, leaving 16 bases between them. The germline gives CDR1 LGHDT, CDR2 YNNKEL (reference sequence). CDR3 in amino acids: CASSYGQAADNSPLHF. In nucleotides, the CDR3 is TGTGCCAGCAGCTACGGGCAGGCTGCTGATAATTCACCCCTCCACTTT.

The chain carries TRBV4-3 and TRBJ2-7; D gene uncertain. The CDR3 has 18 residues. Trimming removed 0 bases at V and 0 bases at J, with 18 bases between. Germline CDR1 and CDR2: LGHNA and YSLEER. CDR3 in amino acids: CASSQDDRKGQTSYEQYF. The CDR3 region has the DNA TGCGCCAGCAGCCAAGATGATCGAAAAGGGCAGACCTCCTACGAGCAGTACTTC.

The chain couples TRBV20-1 to TRBJ1-1; 7 bases align to TRBD1. Trimming at V came to 5 bases and at J to 8 bases, leaving 8 bases not matched to a gene. This CDR3 is built from 12 residues. The germline CDR1 and CDR2 sequences are DFQATT and SNEGSKA (reference sequence). In DNA, the CDR3 is TGCAGTGCTTCCTCGGACAGGCAGGAAGCTTTCTTT. Its protein product is CSASSDRQEAFF.

This clonotype was recorded at least ten times. This rearrangement joins TRBV18 to TRBJ2-7; D remains unclear. V was trimmed by 1 base and J by 4 bases, leaving 11 bases between them. This CDR3 is built from 14 residues. Germline CDR1 reads KGHSH; CDR2 reads LQKENI. This CDR3 is CASSPQGSLYEQYF. CDR3 sequence (DNA): TGTGCCAGCTCACCACAGGGCAGCTTATACGAGCAGTACTTC. Complete variable domain (other parts from reference TRBV18 and TRBJ2-7): NAGVMQNPRHLVRRRGQEARLRCSPMKGHSHVYWYRQLPEEGLKFMVYLQKENIIDESGMPKERFSAEFPKEGPSILRIQQVVRGDSAAYFCASSPQGSLYEQYFGPGTRLTVT.

This clonotype was seen ten or more times. J is TRBJ2-1 and V is TRBV20-1, with D unclear. CDR1 is DFQATT and CDR2 is SNEGSKA in the germline V gene (reference sequence). V was clipped by 6 bases and J by 5 bases, with 17 bases between them. The CDR3 loop spans 14 amino acids. For the CDR3, the DNA is TGCAGTGCCACCCAAACGGGCAGACACAATGAGCAGTTCTTC. It translates to CSATQTGRHNEQFF.

V and J are TRBV20-1 and TRBJ2-7, with D possibly being TRBD2 (6 bases). V shed 0 bases and J shed 6 bases, with 15 bases lying between them. The germline gives CDR1 DFQATT, CDR2 SNEGSKA (reference sequence). This CDR3 has 14 residues. The CDR3 spells CSARDHRGGAEQYF. The CDR3 DNA reads as TGCAGTGCTAGAGATCATCGAGGAGGGGCCGAGCAGTACTTC.

The CDR3 DNA reads TGCGCCAGCACCCGGGACCGGGGTTCCTATGGCTACACCTTC. Protein sequence: CASTRDRGSYGYTF. V usage is TRBV5-1 and J usage is TRBJ1-2; perhaps TRBD1 as D (5 bases). The CDR3 spans 14 residues. The V gene's germline CDR1 is SGHRS and CDR2 YFSETQ. V lost 6 bases and J 4 bases, leaving 16 bases between the germline ends.

This sequence joins TRBV12-3 or TRBV12-4 and TRBJ2-1, with D unclear. The CDR3 has 15 amino acids. Deletions cut 4 bases from V and 0 bases from J, with 10 bases between. DNA for the CDR3: TGTGCCAGCAGTTCGGTACACAGCTCCTACAATGAGCAGTTCTTC. This translates into CASSSVHSSYNEQFF.

The chain combines TRBV20-1 with TRBJ2-2; weak D call: TRBD2 (6 bases). V lost 6 bases to trimming and J lost 1 base, with 12 bases between them. The CDR3 length is 14 residues. CDR1 is DFQATT, CDR2 SNEGSKA, per germline (reference sequence). In DNA, the CDR3 is TGCAGTGCCCAGATTAGCGGGAACACCGGGGAGCTGTTTTTT. Protein product: CSAQISGNTGELFF.

The rearrangement joins TRBV10-1 to TRBJ2-3; D is unresolved. CDR3 size: 12 residues. Germline assignment: CDR1 WNHNN and CDR2 SYGVQD (reference sequence). Trimming took 2 bases from V and 10 from J, leaving 10 bases between them. The CDR3 nucleotides are TGCGCCAGCAGTGAGCGGATAGTAGCGCAGTATTTT. It codes for CASSERIVAQYF.

This clonotype was observed many times. This sequence joins TRBV20-1 and TRBJ1-2; no definite D call. V gave up 4 bases and J gave up 2 bases, with 11 bases separating them. The CDR3 loop spans 13 amino acids. Germline lookup yields CDR1 DFQATT and CDR2 SNEGSKA (reference sequence). The CDR3 region is CSATPEDNYGYTF. DNA for the CDR3: TGCAGTGCTACCCCGGAGGACAACTATGGCTACACCTTC.

This clonotype has more than one count but fewer than ten. The chain couples TRBV4-2 to TRBJ2-3; the D is unclear. V lost 4 bases and J lost 0, with 11 bases in between. CDR1 is LGHNA and CDR2 is YNFKEQ in the germline V gene. CDR3 length: 15 amino acids. This CDR3 is CASSLLDGSTDTQYF. DNA for the CDR3: TGTGCCAGCAGCCTCCTGGATGGGAGCACAGATACGCAGTATTTT.